This is a list of T cell receptor beta chains from one sample in a study of CD8 T cells in ankylosing spondylitis. MiXCR was run by TCRdb on the 5' RACE reads, yielding one entry per CDR3 protein. The sample includes approximately 100,000 distinct CDR3 sequences, 24% of them seen just once. The specimen was synovial fluid, either unsorted or a sorted T cell fraction (not recorded which). These receptors were taken from a male donor with ankylosing spondylitis. Both conserved end residues are part of each CDR3. D genes are given only for firm matches. Only part of the rows carry a size: once, few, many, or a class if the clone is expanded.

TRBV7-2	TRBJ2-5	many	TRBD2	16	CASSLAASGSGETQYF	TGTGCCAGCAGCTTAGCGGCTAGCGGGTCCGGAGAGACCCAGTACTTC
TRBV18	TRBJ2-5	NA	TRBD1	14	CASSLGTGEETQYF	TGTGCCAGCTCACTCGGGACAGGGGAGGAGACCCAGTACTTC
TRBV2	TRBJ2-2	NA	NA	15	CASRPETTNTGELFF	TGTGCCAGCAGGCCCGAGACGACTAACACCGGGGAGCTGTTTTTT
TRBV7-2	TRBJ1-1	NA	NA	14	CASSPRGSNTEAFF	TGTGCCAGCAGCCCCCGGGGATCTAACACTGAAGCTTTCTTT
TRBV20-1	TRBJ1-5	few	NA	12	CSATGGNQPQHF	TGCAGTGCTACGGGGGGGAATCAGCCCCAGCATTTT
TRBV6-1	TRBJ1-1	NA	NA	12	CASSRLGAEAFF	TGTGCCAGCAGCCGATTGGGTGCTGAAGCTTTCTTT
TRBV12-3/TRBV12-4	TRBJ2-3	NA	NA	13	CASSLDYSNTQYF	TGTGCCAGCAGCCTGGACTACTCAAATACGCAGTATTTT
TRBV12-3/TRBV12-4	TRBJ2-1	few	TRBD2	16	CASSLLAGVSYNEQFF	TGTGCCAGCAGTCTACTAGCGGGAGTCTCCTACAATGAGCAGTTCTTC
TRBV20-1	TRBJ1-2	few	TRBD1	13	CSARRPGGGGYTF	TGCAGTGCTAGAAGGCCAGGGGGTGGCGGCTACACCTTC
TRBV7-2	TRBJ2-7	few	NA	15	CASSLMRGSSYEQYF	TGTGCCAGCAGCTTGATGAGGGGCAGCTCCTACGAGCAGTACTTC
TRBV27	TRBJ2-5	few	TRBD1	14	CASSLQTGGETQYF	TGTGCCAGCAGTCTCCAAACAGGGGGCGAGACCCAGTACTTC
TRBV7-2	TRBJ1-1	NA	NA	9	CASSLEGKF	TGTGCCAGCAGCCTAGAGGGTAAATTT
TRBV24-1	TRBJ1-5	few	NA	13	CATSDFGTQPQHF	TGTGCCACCAGTGATTTCGGAACCCAGCCCCAGCATTTT
TRBV5-1	TRBJ2-5	NA	NA	13	CASSFVVEETQYF	TGCGCCAGCAGCTTTGTGGTAGAAGAGACCCAGTACTTC
TRBV5-1	TRBJ1-4	few	NA	14	CASSSRGGNEKLFF	TGCGCCAGCAGCTCCAGGGGAGGCAATGAAAAACTGTTTTTT
TRBV5-1	TRBJ2-4	few	NA	15	CASSLAMGAKNIQYF	TGCGCCAGCAGCTTGGCCATGGGAGCCAAAAACATTCAGTACTTC
TRBV3-1	TRBJ2-2	many	NA	13	CASSPSYSGELFF	TGTGCCAGCAGCCCAAGTTACTCCGGGGAGCTGTTTTTT
TRBV7-6	TRBJ2-3	NA	TRBD1	14	CASSSTGTADTQYF	TGTGCCAGCAGCTCAACCGGGACAGCGGATACGCAGTATTTT
TRBV20-1	TRBJ1-1	NA	NA	15	CSAQRVFEVNTEAFF	TGCAGTGCTCAGAGGGTTTTTGAGGTGAACACTGAAGCTTTCTTT
TRBV28	TRBJ2-3	NA	TRBD2	16	CASTSGLAGVTDTQYF	TGTGCCAGCACCTCGGGACTAGCGGGAGTTACAGATACGCAGTATTTT
TRBV3-1	TRBJ2-5	NA	TRBD1	17	CASSQGAFTGGQETQYF	TGTGCCAGCAGCCAAGGAGCGTTCACAGGGGGCCAAGAGACCCAGTACTTC
TRBV5-6	TRBJ2-1	NA	TRBD2	15	CASSRGRGGYNEQFF	TGTGCCAGCAGTCGGGGGAGGGGCGGATACAATGAGCAGTTCTTC
TRBV24-1	TRBJ1-1	few	NA	13	CATSEGALTEAFF	TGTGCCACCAGTGAGGGGGCACTCACTGAAGCTTTCTTT
TRBV2	TRBJ2-1	NA	NA	10	CASSDYEQFF	TGTGCCAGCAGTGACTATGAGCAGTTCTTC
TRBV10-3	TRBJ2-7	NA	TRBD1	15	CAIRSPGQGAYEQYF	TGTGCCATCAGATCGCCGGGACAGGGGGCTTACGAGCAGTACTTC
TRBV4-2	TRBJ2-1	few	NA	15	CASSQEAGWYNEQFF	TGTGCCAGCAGCCAAGAGGCAGGTTGGTACAATGAGCAGTTCTTC
TRBV7-2	TRBJ2-1	NA	TRBD2	17	CASSLARGASGPHEQFF	TGTGCCAGCAGCTTAGCGCGGGGAGCTAGCGGGCCCCATGAGCAGTTCTTC
TRBV20-1	TRBJ2-5	NA	TRBD2	17	CSARGSGASGSTETQYF	TGCAGTGCTAGAGGCTCAGGGGCTAGCGGGAGCACAGAGACCCAGTACTTC
TRBV27	TRBJ1-2	few	NA	14	CASTADTRGGGYTF	TGTGCCAGCACAGCGGACACCCGGGGTGGTGGCTACACCTTC
TRBV5-1	TRBJ2-2	few	NA	13	CASSPVFTGELFF	TGCGCCAGCAGCCCCGTCTTCACCGGGGAGCTGTTTTTT
TRBV6-1	TRBJ2-1	NA	TRBD2	15	CASSGDSGIQNGQFF	TGTGCCAGCAGTGGAGATAGCGGGATCCAGAATGGGCAGTTCTTC
TRBV11-2	TRBJ2-7	few	NA	12	CASSHEWGEQYF	TGTGCCAGCAGTCACGAATGGGGCGAGCAGTACTTC
TRBV5-1	TRBJ2-1	medium-sized	NA	13	CASSLVADNEQFF	TGCGCCAGCAGCTTAGTAGCGGACAATGAGCAGTTCTTC
TRBV9	TRBJ1-1	many	NA	14	CASSVTDAYTEAFF	TGTGCCAGCAGCGTTACGGACGCTTACACTGAAGCTTTCTTT
TRBV21-1	TRBJ1-1	NA	NA	15	CASSKRRRLNTEAFF	TGTGCCAGCAGCAAACGCCGGCGACTGAACACTGAAGCTTTCTTT
TRBV15	TRBJ1-6	NA	NA	15	CATSRETGAGSPLHF	TGTGCCACCAGCAGAGAGACGGGGGCGGGTTCACCCCTCCACTTT
TRBV12-5	TRBJ1-2	many	NA	15	CASGLDYREDYGYTF	TGTGCTAGTGGTTTGGACTACAGGGAAGACTATGGCTACACCTTC
TRBV2	TRBJ1-6	few	NA	12	CATSQGQSPLHF	TGTGCCACCTCACAGGGTCAATCACCCCTCCACTTT
TRBV19	TRBJ2-1	NA	NA	15	CASSIAGSVVGEQFF	TGTGCCAGTAGTATAGCGGGATCCGTGGTTGGTGAGCAGTTCTTC
TRBV27	TRBJ2-2	few	NA	15	CASSPRTMNTGELFF	TGTGCCAGCAGTCCTAGGACGATGAACACCGGGGAGCTGTTTTTT
TRBV6-1	TRBJ2-1	many	TRBD2	15	CAILNGLAGVSEQFF	TGTGCCATCTTAAACGGACTAGCGGGAGTCAGTGAGCAGTTCTTC
TRBV20-1	TRBJ1-5	many	TRBD1	13	CSAEPGQGLPQHF	TGCAGTGCTGAGCCGGGACAGGGTCTGCCCCAGCATTTT
TRBV19	TRBJ1-6	NA	NA	12	CASSRPNSPLHF	TGTGCCAGTAGTAGGCCGAATTCACCCCTCCACTTT
TRBV29-1	TRBJ1-4	NA	NA	14	CSVSRGSTNEKLFF	TGCAGCGTTTCCAGGGGTTCAACTAATGAAAAACTGTTTTTT
TRBV6-1	TRBJ2-1	few	NA	15	CASAGETGSYNEQFF	TGTGCCAGCGCAGGTGAAACGGGTTCCTACAATGAGCAGTTCTTC
TRBV29-1	TRBJ1-1	many	NA	13	CSVEVSGDTEAFF	TGCAGCGTTGAAGTTTCAGGGGACACTGAAGCTTTCTTT